The clone carrying this T cell receptor beta chain has only a few counts. What it binds is unknown. The data derive from a study of beta chain features in type 1 diabetes. Germline CDR1 SNHLY, CDR2 FYNNEI. V dropped 6 bases and J dropped 3; count of bases not matched to a gene: 4. The CDR3 contains 13 residues. The isolated RNA, all of it, was reverse transcribed, so expressed TCRB transcripts were what got sequenced. The assay was immunoSEQ multiplex PCR, and TCRdb's table has in-frame clones only and misses some. Among more than 110,000 clones listed, about 7.1% were seen once. Whole-study results and caveats: Among patients, naive, central memory and Treg TCRB repertoires appeared more similar than among healthy donors.

The sequenced sample was central memory CD4+ T cells from blood. The origin of this receptor is a woman in her thirties in good health. V usage is TRBV2 and J usage is TRBJ2-5; TRBD1 matches at 7 bases. The CDR3 sequence: CASSRDREETQYF. DNA for the CDR3: TGTGCCAGCAGCCGTGACAGGGAAGAGACCCAGTACTTC.